This entry lists 14 T cell receptor beta chains sequenced from one sample in a study of blood T cell repertoires in COVID-19. Libraries were prepared by immunoSEQ multiplex PCR; TCRdb keeps only in-frame clonotypes and omits some of them. The table includes 350,000 to 500,000 clones, over 85% detected once. The sequencing sample was made of peripheral blood. All receptors derive from a man aged 18 to 29 with COVID-19, enrolled during active disease.

The J gene is TRBJ2-2, the V gene TRBV7-9, with D maybe TRBD1 (5 bases). This CDR3 contains 14 residues. The germline V gene encodes CDR1 SEHNR and CDR2 FQNEAQ (reference sequence). With 6 bases removed from V and 2 bases from J, the gap between germline ends came to 10 bases. The DNA of the CDR3 is TGTGCCAGCAGTCAGGGCCTTAACACCGGGGAGCTGTTTTTT. Protein: CASSQGLNTGELFF. Combining the CDR3 with reference TRBV7-9 and TRBJ2-2 gives the whole variable domain DTGVSQNPRHKITKRGQNVTFRCDPISEHNRLYWYRQTLGQGPEFLTYFQNEAQLEKSRLLSDRFSAERPKGSFSTLEIQRTEQGDSAMYLCASSQGLNTGELFFGEGSRLTVL.

The chain recombines TRBV9 with TRBJ1-1; D uncertain. CDR3 size: 15 residues. V lost 0 bases, J lost 5 bases, and 14 bases lay in between. From germline, CDR1 is SGDLS and CDR2 YYNGEE. CDR3 protein: CASSVGVPGETEAFF. DNA for the CDR3: TGTGCCAGCAGCGTAGGTGTCCCGGGAGAGACTGAAGCTTTCTTT.

CDR3 residues: CASSQLGGVQETQYF. CDR3 DNA sequence: TGCGCCAGCAGCCAATTGGGGGGGGTCCAAGAGACCCAGTACTTC. This chain connects TRBV4-1 to TRBJ2-5; TRBD2 aligns across 7 bases. Trimming removed 2 bases from V and 1 base from J; junction bases left unmatched: 4. The CDR3 has 15 amino acids. The germline V gene encodes CDR1 MGHRA and CDR2 YSYEKL.

The V gene is TRBV27, the J gene TRBJ2-7; D is perhaps TRBD1 (6 bases). Looked up from germline, CDR1 is MNHEY and CDR2 is SMNVEV (reference sequence). V was shortened by 5 bases and J by 2 bases, with 16 bases between the two germline ends. The CDR3 runs 15 residues. CDR3 in amino acids: CASSVNRAGAYEQYF. The CDR3 nucleotides read TGTGCCAGCAGTGTAAACAGGGCCGGGGCCTACGAGCAGTACTTC.

The chain links TRBV27 to TRBJ2-6; perhaps TRBD1 as D (6 bases). The CDR3 loop spans 15 amino acids. Trimming cost V 4 bases and J 0 bases, with 7 bases left between them. Germline V gene data show CDR1 as MNHEY and CDR2 as SMNVEV (reference sequence). For the CDR3, the DNA is TGTGCCAGCAGTTCACAGGGCTCTGGGGCCAACGTCCTGACTTTC. It yields the protein CASSSQGSGANVLTF. Variable domain in full (rest from reference TRBV27 and TRBJ2-6): EAQVTQNPRYLITVTGKKLTVTCSQNMNHEYMSWYRQDPGLGLRQIYYSMNVEVTDKGDVPEGYKVSRKEKRNFPLILESPSPNQTSLYFCASSSQGSGANVLTFGAGSRLTVL.

The rearrangement uses TRBV19 and TRBJ1-5; D is possibly TRBD1 (6 bases). Germline values: CDR1 LNHDA, CDR2 SQIVND (reference sequence). The CDR3 covers 15 residues. Trimming took off 4 bases at V and 7 bases at J, with 17 bases between the two ends. CDR3 protein: CASSTPQGISQPQHF. In DNA form, the CDR3 reads TGTGCCAGTAGTACCCCACAGGGTATTAGCCAGCCCCAGCATTTT.

This sequence joins TRBV5-1 and TRBJ2-1; D is ambiguous. Between the trimmed V and J ends, which lost 1 base and 6 bases, there was a span of 17 bases. The germline V gene encodes CDR1 SGHRS and CDR2 YFSETQ. The CDR3 has 16 amino acids. CDR3 coding DNA: TGCGCCAGCAGCTTGAGTTTCTCTGGCCCTGGCAATGAGCAGTTCTTC. Its protein is CASSLSFSGPGNEQFF.

The chain has TRBV15 and TRBJ1-1, with 10 positions matching TRBD1. Trimming cost V 3 bases and J 4 bases; bases outside gene matches: 2. Germline CDR1 reads LNHNV; CDR2 reads YYDKDF (reference sequence). The CDR3 is 14 amino acids. The CDR3 reads CATSSDRGPTEAFF. In DNA form, the CDR3 reads TGTGCCACCAGCAGTGACAGGGGGCCCACTGAAGCTTTCTTT.

This sequence joins TRBV27 and TRBJ2-7; TRBD2 matches at 13 bases. The germline V gene has CDR1 MNHEY and CDR2 SMNVEV (reference sequence). This CDR3 spans 17 amino acids. Germline trimming cut 0 bases from V and 6 bases from J; bases unmatched to any gene: 8. CDR3 protein: CASSLSFGTSGVGEQYF. Here the CDR3 DNA reads TGTGCCAGCAGTTTATCTTTCGGGACTAGCGGGGTCGGCGAGCAGTACTTC.

There are a few counts of this clone. The chain is built from TRBV28 and TRBJ1-3; 8 nucleotides align to TRBD1. The CDR3 length is 17 residues. Trimming removed 4 bases from V and 5 bases from J; junction bases left unmatched: 13. Germline V gene lookup returns CDR1 MDHEN and CDR2 SYDVKM. CDR3 DNA: TGTGCCAGCAGTTCTCCCCTTGGACAGGGTAGACGAAACACCATATATTTT. Amino acids: CASSSPLGQGRRNTIYF.

This chain uses TRBV4-2 with TRBJ2-7, with 12 bases that match TRBD2. This CDR3 region has 15 residues. The V gene's germline CDR1 is LGHNA and CDR2 YNFKEQ. Trimming at V came to 4 bases and at J to 2 bases, leaving 3 bases not matched to a gene. CDR3 nucleotide sequence: TGTGCCAGCAGCCCAGGACTAGCGGGGACCTACGAGCAGTACTTC. Translation: CASSPGLAGTYEQYF.

The chain has TRBV7-2 and TRBJ1-5; D perhaps matches TRBD1 (6 bases). Germline V CDR1 and CDR2: SGHTA, FQGNSA. V dropped 0 bases and J dropped 2 bases, with 14 bases sitting between them. This CDR3 is built from 17 residues. The CDR3 region has the DNA TGTGCCAGCAGCTTAGCGGGGGCAGGGTATGGCAATCAGCCCCAGCATTTT. It translates to CASSLAGAGYGNQPQHF.

The chain joins TRBV2 to TRBJ1-5, with TRBD1 matching 10 bases. The CDR3 spans 15 residues. The V and J ends lost 6 bases and 4 bases, in that order; junction bases with no gene match: 6. CDR1 is SNHLY, CDR2 FYNNEI, per germline. CDR3 coding DNA: TGTGCCAGCAGCCCGGACAGGGGGTCAAATCAGCCCCAGCATTTT. Residues: CASSPDRGSNQPQHF.

The V and J genes are TRBV18 and TRBJ2-1, with TRBD2 identical over 11 bases. The germline V gene encodes CDR1 KGHSH and CDR2 LQKENI. Trimming removed 6 bases from V and 8 bases from J; junction bases left unmatched: 12. The CDR3 consists of 16 residues. Here the CDR3 reads CASSPLGTSGSYEQFF. The CDR3 DNA sequence: TGTGCCAGCTCCCCCCTCGGAACTAGCGGGAGTTATGAGCAGTTCTTC. Full variable domain (outside the CDR3, taken from reference TRBV18 and TRBJ2-1): NAGVMQNPRHLVRRRGQEARLRCSPMKGHSHVYWYRQLPEEGLKFMVYLQKENIIDESGMPKERFSAEFPKEGPSILRIQQVVRGDSAAYFCASSPLGTSGSYEQFFGPGTRLTVL.